The 8 T cell receptor beta chains below come from one sample, sequenced in a study of T cells after yellow fever vaccination. TCRdb re-derived calls from the 5' RACE reads in MiXCR, one entry per CDR3 protein. This table has about 370,000 distinct CDR3 sequences, around 10% appearing once. Sample: PBMCs, taken on the day of the first yellow fever vaccination. The receptors shown here come from a man younger than 35 who received the YFV17D yellow fever vaccine.

This clonotype was seen only a few times. This chain uses TRBV12-3 or TRBV12-4 with TRBJ1-2, with D hard to call. Trimming took 2 bases from V and 4 from J, leaving 11 bases between them. The CDR3 spans 14 residues. The CDR3 protein is CASSLKQGIYGYTF. CDR3 in DNA: TGTGCCAGCAGTTTAAAGCAAGGGATCTATGGCTACACCTTC.

This clonotype was counted only a few times. The chain has TRBV20-1 and TRBJ2-7, with TRBD1 matching over 10 bases. CDR1 DFQATT and CDR2 SNEGSKA come from the germline V gene (reference sequence). The V and J ends lost 6 bases and 5 bases, in that order; junction bases with no gene match: 4. This CDR3 has 12 residues. The DNA of the CDR3 is TGCAGTGCCACGACAGGGGGCAACGAGCAGTACTTC. Its translation is CSATTGGNEQYF.

This clonotype showed up just a few times. This chain uses TRBV12-3 or TRBV12-4 with TRBJ1-2, with no clear D. The CDR3 is 13 residues long. V lost 3 bases, J lost 5 bases, and 10 bases lay in between. CDR3 coding DNA: TGTGCCAGCAGTTTGAGTCAGGCGTATGGCTACACCTTC. It encodes CASSLSQAYGYTF.

The chain combines TRBV5-1 with TRBJ2-1; D ambiguous. Trimming removed 3 bases from V and 0 bases from J, with 13 bases in between. Germline V gene sequence: CDR1 SGHRS, CDR2 YFSETQ. This CDR3 is built from 16 residues. CDR3 DNA: TGCGCCAGCAGCTCGAGAGCAACGCGCTCCTACAATGAGCAGTTCTTC. Protein product: CASSSRATRSYNEQFF.

The genes are TRBV7-8 and TRBJ2-1; 13 nucleotides line up with TRBD2. The CDR3 contains 18 residues. Trimming at V came to 4 bases and at J to 4 bases, leaving 10 bases not matched to a gene. Germline assignment: CDR1 SGHVS and CDR2 FQNEAQ. CDR3: CASSYPTSGGSSYNEQFF. The DNA of the CDR3 is TGTGCCAGCAGCTACCCGACTAGCGGGGGGAGTTCGTACAATGAGCAGTTCTTC.

The V and J genes are TRBV29-1 and TRBJ2-1, with D uncertain. V lost 6 bases and J lost 6, with 12 bases in between. This CDR3 region has 12 residues. CDR1 is SQVTM and CDR2 is ANQGSEA in the germline V gene. The CDR3 DNA follows: TGCAGCGTCCACAATAGAATCAATGAGCAGTTCTTC. It translates to CSVHNRINEQFF.

Concerning this clonotype: One junction end disagrees with the germline gene, perhaps due to a read error. V usage is TRBV20-1 and J usage is TRBJ2-3; the D is unclear. Per the germline V gene, CDR1 is DFQATT and CDR2 is SNEGSKA (reference sequence). The CDR3 sequence is 13 residues long. CDR3 bases: TGCGGTGCTAGATTCCCTTCTTACGATACGCAGTATTTT. The encoded protein is CGARFPSYDTQYF.

There are a few counts of this clonotype. The chain links TRBV5-1 to TRBJ2-7; 8 bases agree with TRBD2. The CDR3 is 14 amino acids. CDR1 and CDR2 (germline): SGHRS, YFSETQ. V trimming: 4 bases; J trimming: 3 bases; junction bases outside the gene matches: 6. CDR3 in amino acids: CASSPGLAVYEQYF. The CDR3 DNA reads TGCGCCAGCAGCCCCGGACTAGCAGTCTACGAGCAGTACTTC.